This TCR beta chain stems from a study of cytomegalovirus exposure and HLA in healthy donors. Study-level background: Per a later analysis, the 666 first-cohort and 120 validation repertoires shared one platform.

This CDR3 has 16 residues. The J segment lost 3 bases and the V segment lost 0 bases, leaving 3 bases of the junction unmatched. Germline V gene data show CDR1 as MNHNY and CDR2 as SVGAGI (reference sequence). Repertoires were generated with immunoSEQ multiplex PCR, while TCRdb's copy carries only in-frame clones and drops some. The repertoire includes 120,000 or so clones, approximately 91% of them detected once, and more than 1.5% sits in the top ten. Study-level findings and limits: In the roughly 120 validation repertoires, around 95% of cluster scores exceeded 0, per a later analysis. A few CMV-associated chains proved CMV antigen-specific in vitro. About 180 TCR beta chains were listed as cytomegalovirus-associated.

Regarding this clone: Its antigen remains unknown.

This TCR came from a woman between 18 and 29 years old in good health and CMV-seronegative. The specimen was PBMCs. This rearrangement joins TRBV6-6 to TRBJ2-1, with 9 bases that match TRBD2. CDR3 residues: CASSYSGLAHYNEQFF. The CDR3 DNA is TGTGCCAGCAGTTACTCTGGACTAGCGCACTACAATGAGCAGTTCTTC.